These T cell receptor beta chains were read from a single sample in a study of follicular helper T cells after annual influenza vaccination. Sequenced by immunoSEQ multiplex PCR; TCRdb stores in-frame clones only, minus some. This sample carries roughly 9,200 clones, more than 65% of them seen once, and the ten largest clones take 0.55% to 0.65%. Sequenced here: CXCR5- memory CD4+ T cells sorted from blood, sampled 7 days after influenza vaccination. These receptor sequences come from an adult who received the influenza vaccine. Each CDR3 is given with its conserved first and last residue. Fields, in order: J gene, D gene, clone size, CDR3 length, V gene, CDR3 DNA, CDR3 protein. A D gene is named only where the DNA matches it firmly. Clone size appears in some rows only: once, few, many, or a class for an expanded clone.

>TRBJ2-1|-|-|13|TRBV7-2
TGTGCCAGCAGCTTAGTCGATGAGGGAGATAAGGTCTTC
CASSLVDEGDKVF
>TRBJ2-7|TRBD1|-|15|TRBV4-3
TGCGCCAGCAGCCAAGACCCGGGACAGGGTTACGAGCAGTACTTC
CASSQDPGQGYEQYF
>TRBJ2-7|-|-|15|TRBV10-2
TGCGCCAGCAGTGAGGGCGGGGCCTCCTCCTACGAGCAGTACTTC
CASSEGGASSYEQYF
>TRBJ2-3|-|-|14|TRBV10-1
TGCGCCAGCAGCGGCCGGCGGGGAGTAGATACGCAGTATTTT
CASSGRRGVDTQYF
>TRBJ1-1|-|once|16|TRBV28
TGTGCCAGCAGTTTGAGGCTGGGGGCTACGGGCACTGAAGCTTTCTTT
CASSLRLGATGTEAFF
>TRBJ2-5|TRBD1|-|14|TRBV6-1
TGTGCCAGCAGTGTCGGGACAGGGGGAGAGACCCAGTACTTC
CASSVGTGGETQYF
>TRBJ2-7|TRBD1|-|15|TRBV11-2
TGTGCCAGCAGCTGGGGACAGGGGAACCCCTACGAGCAGTACTTC
CASSWGQGNPYEQYF
>TRBJ1-4|-|-|18|TRBV4-2
TGTGCCAGCAGCCAAGACCAGACAGGCGTCGCAACTAATGAAAAACTGTTTTTT
CASSQDQTGVATNEKLFF
>TRBJ1-2|-|-|16|TRBV28
TGTGCCAGCAGTTTATCGATTGCCGAGGGAATCTATGGCTACACCTTC
CASSLSIAEGIYGYTF
>TRBJ2-1|-|once|13|TRBV6-6
TGTGCCAGCAGTTTTGACAGGTACAATGAGCAGTTCTTC
CASSFDRYNEQFF
>TRBJ1-2|TRBD1|-|13|TRBV11-2
TGTGCCAGCAGCTCTCGACAGGGGAATGGCTACACCTTC
CASSSRQGNGYTF
>TRBJ2-5|-|-|13|TRBV9
TGTGCCAGCAGCGGCGGGGTTAAAGAGACCCAGTACTTC
CASSGGVKETQYF
>TRBJ2-5|TRBD2|-|15|TRBV11-1
TGTGCCAGCAGCCCGCAGGGACTAGCGGAAGAGACCCAGTACTTC
CASSPQGLAEETQYF
>TRBJ1-5|-|few|14|TRBV19
TGTGCCACCACCGGCGGGGGCGCGGATCAGCCCCAGCATTTT
CATTGGGADQPQHF
>TRBJ2-5|-|-|13|TRBV29-1
TGCAGCGTTGCGGGGCAGGGCGGAGAGACCCAGTACTTC
CSVAGQGGETQYF
>TRBJ2-2|-|-|14|TRBV28
TGTGCCAGCAGTGGGACTCCGCAGAGGGGGGAGCTGTTTTTT
CASSGTPQRGELFF
>TRBJ2-1|-|-|12|TRBV30
TGTGCCTGGACCCAAACCGGGGAGGTGCAGTTCTTC
CAWTQTGEVQFF
>TRBJ2-7|TRBD2|few|16|TRBV30
TGTGCCTGGAGGGGGCCAGCGGGAGGGCCCTCCTACGAGCAGTACTTC
CAWRGPAGGPSYEQYF
>TRBJ1-4|-|-|13|TRBV7-2
TGTGCCAGCAGCCCCAGCCCTAATGAAAAACTGTTTTTT
CASSPSPNEKLFF
>TRBJ2-5|-|-|13|TRBV30
TGTGCCAGTCTTGGCCGGTTCCAAGAGACCCAGTACTTC
CASLGRFQETQYF
>TRBJ1-4|TRBD1|-|13|TRBV30
TGTGCCTGCGACAGGGAGCCTAATGAAAAACTGTTTTTT
CACDREPNEKLFF
>TRBJ2-7|-|-|16|TRBV5-6
TGTGCCAGCAGCCACCGGGGGCGCGGGAATCCCTACGAGCAGTACTTC
CASSHRGRGNPYEQYF
>TRBJ2-3|-|-|15|TRBV2
TGTGCCAGCAGTCCCTCGGGGATGTACACAGATACGCAGTATTTT
CASSPSGMYTDTQYF
>TRBJ2-1|-|-|16|TRBV14
TGTGCCAGCAGCCACGGCCAGGGAGCGTATCACAATGAGCAGTTCTTC
CASSHGQGAYHNEQFF
>TRBJ2-3|-|-|15|TRBV5-1
TGCGCCAGCAGCTTACGTGGGGAGTTCACAGATACGCAGTATTTT
CASSLRGEFTDTQYF
>TRBJ2-1|TRBD2|-|15|TRBV11-2
TGTGCCAGCAGCTTAGAAGGACTAGCGGGACTTGAGCAGTTCTTC
CASSLEGLAGLEQFF
>TRBJ2-7|-|-|15|TRBV28
TGTGCCATCAGAGGAACTCGGAGATTCTCCTACGAGCAGTACTTC
CAIRGTRRFSYEQYF
>TRBJ1-5|-|-|15|TRBV7-2
TGTGCCAGCAGCTTTTTTCCGGGTGATAATCAGCCCCAGCATTTT
CASSFFPGDNQPQHF
>TRBJ2-1|-|-|13|TRBV6-4
TGTGCCAGCAGCACGGGATCAAGGAATGAGCAGTTCTTC
CASSTGSRNEQFF
>TRBJ2-7|TRBD1|-|14|TRBV7-9
TGTGCCAGCAGCTTAGCGGGACAGTCCTACGAGCAGTACTTC
CASSLAGQSYEQYF
>TRBJ2-3|-|-|16|TRBV28
TGTGCCAGCAGTTTAGAAGAGCGGGCTCGACGTGATACGCAGTATTTT
CASSLEERARRDTQYF
>TRBJ2-3|-|-|16|TRBV28
-
CASSTSDRGTRDTQYF
>TRBJ2-5|-|-|17|TRBV11-3
TGTGCCAGCAGCCGCGGACAGGGGCCCCGGGGGGGAGAGACCCAGTACTTC
CASSRGQGPRGGETQYF
>TRBJ1-1|TRBD1|once|15|TRBV5-4
TGTGCCAGCAGCGTCGGGACAGGGAGTCTCACTGAAGCTTTCTTT
CASSVGTGSLTEAFF
>TRBJ2-3|-|-|13|TRBV7-2
TGTGCCAGCAGCTTAGTTCTCGAGAATACGCAGTATTTT
CASSLVLENTQYF
>TRBJ2-7|-|-|16|TRBV30
TGTGCCTGGAGCGATAAGGGGGACAACCTCTCCTACGAGCAGTACTTC
CAWSDKGDNLSYEQYF
>TRBJ1-4|-|-|14|TRBV28
TGTGCCAGCAGAGGACAGACACATAATGAAAAACTGTTTTTT
CASRGQTHNEKLFF
>TRBJ1-2|TRBD1|-|15|TRBV7-9
TGTGCCAGCAGCTTGAACAGGGGGTCGGACTATGGCTACACCTTC
CASSLNRGSDYGYTF
>TRBJ1-1|-|-|14|TRBV19
TGTGCCAGTAGTATCAGTCACTTGAACACTGAAGCTTTCTTT
CASSISHLNTEAFF
>TRBJ1-6|-|-|15|TRBV7-9
TGTGCCAGCAGTTACGAAAGCTCCTATAATTCACCCCTCCACTTT
CASSYESSYNSPLHF
>TRBJ2-1|-|-|16|TRBV14
TGTGCCAGCAGCCAACGAAGGGGCCCTGGGTACAATGAGCAGTTCTTC
CASSQRRGPGYNEQFF
>TRBJ2-5|-|-|12|TRBV6-1
TGTGCCAGCAGTCTCACCGGGGAGACCCAGTACTTC
CASSLTGETQYF
>TRBJ1-4|TRBD1|-|17|TRBV7-2
TGTGCCAGCAGCTCCGTCGGCGGGACAGGGGGTTCTGGCAAACTGTTTTTT
CASSSVGGTGGSGKLFF
>TRBJ1-6|-|-|16|TRBV30
TGTGCCTGGAGTGTAAACGCCGGGACGGATAATTCACCCCTCCACTTT
CAWSVNAGTDNSPLHF
>TRBJ1-3|-|-|16|TRBV7-3
TGTGCCAGCAGCTTAGCCCAGGGAGGTAGTGGAAACACCATATATTTT
CASSLAQGGSGNTIYF
>TRBJ2-7|TRBD1|-|16|TRBV2
TGTGCCAGCAGTCGCCCCCCGGGACAGGGAGACTACGAGCAGTACTTC
CASSRPPGQGDYEQYF
>TRBJ2-1|-|-|10|TRBV20-1
TGCAGGGCTAGGGGGAATGAGCAGTTCTTC
CRARGNEQFF
>TRBJ2-5|-|-|13|TRBV19
TGTGCCAGTAGTATTGGACAGCGCGAGACCCAGTACTTC
CASSIGQRETQYF
>TRBJ2-5|TRBD2|-|18|TRBV7-2
TGTGCCAGCAGCTTATACGGTCCGGCGGGAGGTACGGGGGAGACCCAGTACTTC
CASSLYGPAGGTGETQYF
>TRBJ2-3|-|-|14|TRBV5-1
TGCGCCAGCAGCATCGCCCACAACACAGATACGCAGTATTTT
CASSIAHNTDTQYF
>TRBJ2-7|TRBD2|-|15|TRBV6-1
TGTGCCAGCAGTGAAAGGACTAGCGGGCGGAGGGAGCAGTACTTC
CASSERTSGRREQYF
>TRBJ2-7|-|once|13|TRBV14
TGTGCCAGCAGCAGAGGGAACGATTACGAGCAGTACTTC
CASSRGNDYEQYF
>TRBJ2-5|-|-|13|TRBV15
TGTGCCACCAGCAGAGTTAGGGAAGAGACCCAGTACTTC
CATSRVREETQYF